These 28 T cell receptor beta chains came from one sample sequenced in a study of vaccination and CD4 T cells after COVID-19. The Oncomine TCR Beta short-read assay generated sequence data from the DNA of cultured CD4+ T cells. In TCRdb, the PCR reads were re-called with MiXCR into one record per CDR3 protein. The sample carries around 15,000 distinct CDR3 sequences, about 53% recorded once. Their recognized antigens are unknown. As for treatment: roughly 10-day PBMC culture with coronavirus spike peptide pools or control peptides (ViraFEST assay). The sample comprised CD4+ T cells from blood, cultured in vitro. All receptors derive from a human donor who had recovered from COVID-19.

The chain carries TRBV19 and TRBJ1-5; 7 bases align to TRBD1. Trimming removed 5 bases from V and 7 bases from J; junction bases left unmatched: 5. CDR3 size: 13 residues. Germline values: CDR1 LNHDA, CDR2 SQIVND (reference sequence). CDR3 protein: CASSPGTEQPQHF. CDR3 DNA: TGTGCCAGTAGTCCTGGGACAGAACAGCCCCAGCATTTT.

The chain combines TRBV7-9 with TRBJ2-7, with a possible D match to TRBD2 (7 bases). The length of the CDR3 is 15 residues. Trimming removed 5 bases at V and 2 bases at J, with 16 bases between. In germline, CDR1 is SEHNR, CDR2 FQNEAQ (reference sequence). The CDR3 DNA reads TGTGCCAGCAGCCCTCGAGGGGGGGGCCCCTACGAGCAGTACTTC. This codes for CASSPRGGGPYEQYF.

This clonotype has only a few counts. DNA of the CDR3: TGTGCCAGCAGTTACGGAGGGACAGGGAACTCACCCCTCCACTTT. The encoded protein is CASSYGGTGNSPLHF. V usage is TRBV6-5 and J usage is TRBJ1-6, with 9 bases lining up with TRBD1. The CDR3 totals 15 residues. Per germline, CDR1 MNHEY and CDR2 SVGAGI. The junction had 6 bases not matched to a gene; V was cut back by 2 bases and J by 10 bases.

The chain carries TRBV20-1 and TRBJ2-5; a weak D match, TRBD2 (5 bases). Germline values: CDR1 DFQATT, CDR2 SNEGSKA (reference sequence). This CDR3 contains 14 residues. The CDR3 nucleotides are TGCAGCGTTCGGTCCGGGATTAGTGCGGAGACCCAGTACTTC. Its translation: CSVRSGISAETQYF.

The J gene is TRBJ1-2, the V gene TRBV27, with D maybe TRBD1 (5 bases). The CDR3 consists of 13 residues. Germline CDR1 MNHEY, CDR2 SMNVEV (reference sequence). Trimming pared 3 bases from V and 5 bases from J, leaving 10 bases between. CDR3 sequence reads: CASSFKGMYGYTF. As DNA, the CDR3 is TGTGCCAGCAGTTTTAAGGGGATGTATGGCTACACCTTC.

The CDR3 here is CASSPGRWDTEAFF. In DNA, the CDR3 is TGTGCCAGCAGTCCAGGGAGGTGGGACACTGAAGCTTTCTTT. The gene calls are TRBV28 and TRBJ1-1, with D perhaps TRBD1 (5 bases). CDR3 length: 14 residues. Trimming cost V 5 bases and J 3 bases, with 13 bases left between them. CDR1 and CDR2 from the germline V gene are MDHEN and SYDVKM.

The J gene is TRBJ1-1, the V gene TRBV20-1, with D perhaps TRBD1 (5 bases). Germline V gene sequence: CDR1 DFQATT, CDR2 SNEGSKA (reference sequence). V shed 1 base and J shed 7 bases, with 7 bases lying between them. The CDR3 is 11 amino acids. In DNA form, the CDR3 reads TGCAGTGCTAGAGGGCAGGGTGAAGCTTTCTTT. This translates into CSARGQGEAFF.

J is TRBJ2-1 and V is TRBV18, with D hard to call. V lost 5 bases and J 8 bases, leaving 7 bases between the germline ends. This CDR3 region has 11 residues. Germline V CDR1 and CDR2: KGHSH, LQKENI. As DNA, the CDR3 is TGTGCCAGCTCATCACGCTATGAGCAGTTCTTC. This translates into CASSSRYEQFF. Looking up the rest from reference TRBV18 and TRBJ2-1 gives the full variable domain: NAGVMQNPRHLVRRRGQEARLRCSPMKGHSHVYWYRQLPEEGLKFMVYLQKENIIDESGMPKERFSAEFPKEGPSILRIQQVVRGDSAAYFCASSSRYEQFFGPGTRLTVL.

The rearrangement links TRBV11-2 to TRBJ2-5, with 12 bases fitting TRBD2. From germline, CDR1 is SGHAT and CDR2 FQNNGV. Germline trimming cut 4 bases from V and 5 bases from J; bases unmatched to any gene: 2. This CDR3 comprises 14 residues. The chain's CDR3 is CASSWLAGGETQYF. The CDR3 DNA is TGTGCCAGCAGCTGGCTAGCGGGAGGGGAGACCCAGTACTTC.

The gene calls are TRBV18 and TRBJ1-1; weak D call: TRBD1 (6 bases). Trimming removed 0 bases from V and 6 bases from J, with 20 bases in between. From germline, CDR1 is KGHSH and CDR2 LQKENI. The CDR3 consists of 17 residues. CDR3 residues: CASSPPGRRPGVSEAFF. CDR3 coding DNA: TGTGCCAGCTCACCACCGGGGCGCCGGCCAGGGGTATCTGAAGCTTTCTTT.

The chain employs TRBV12-3 or TRBV12-4 and TRBJ2-3, with TRBD1 as a possible D gene (6 bases). There are 15 residues in the CDR3. V lost 5 bases and J 0 bases, leaving 12 bases between the germline ends. The CDR3 region is CASSPRTASTDTQYF. DNA of the CDR3: TGTGCCAGCAGTCCCCGGACAGCGAGCACAGATACGCAGTATTTT.

This clonotype ranks as large (0.1 to 1%). The rearrangement links TRBV2 to TRBJ2-3, with D possibly matching TRBD1 (6 bases). Germline-derived CDR1 and CDR2 are SNHLY and FYNNEI. The V end was cut by 11 bases, the J end by 7 bases, with 19 bases between. CDR3 size: 13 residues. The CDR3 is CAGRAGEQYTQYF. CDR3 DNA sequence: TGTGCCGGAAGGGCAGGGGAACAATATACGCAGTATTTT. Looking up the rest from reference TRBV2 and TRBJ2-3 gives the full variable domain: EPEVTQTPSHQVTQMGQEVILRCVPISNHLYFYWYRQILGQKVEFLVSFYNNEISEKSEIFDDQFSVERPDGSNFTLKIRSTKLEDSAMYFCAGRAGEQYTQYFGPGTRLTVL.

The rearrangement joins TRBV5-4 to TRBJ2-5; D is unclear. This CDR3 comprises 12 residues. In germline, CDR1 is SGHNT, CDR2 YYREEE (reference sequence). V was trimmed by 0 bases and J by 4 bases, leaving 4 bases between them. The CDR3 protein is CASSLARETQYF. The CDR3 DNA reads as TGTGCCAGCAGCTTGGCCAGAGAGACCCAGTACTTC.

The chain links TRBV2 to TRBJ2-2; TRBD2 is a possible D gene (6 bases). V lost 6 bases, J lost 5 bases, and 10 bases lay in between. The germline V gene encodes CDR1 SNHLY and CDR2 FYNNEI. The length of the CDR3 is 13 residues. CDR3: CASRDGGTGELFF. CDR3 DNA sequence: TGTGCCAGCAGAGACGGGGGAACCGGGGAGCTGTTTTTT.

CDR3 nucleotide sequence: TGTGCCAGCAGTGAAAAGTTGGGGACAGTCTATGGCTACACCTTC. The encoded protein is CASSEKLGTVYGYTF. The rearrangement uses TRBV2 and TRBJ1-2, with 7 bases lining up with TRBD1. CDR3 size: 15 residues. Unmatched junction bases numbered 7, after V lost 2 bases and J lost 4 bases. CDR1 SNHLY and CDR2 FYNNEI come from the germline V gene.

V is TRBV24-1 and J is TRBJ1-3; D is unresolved. This CDR3 comprises 14 residues. V was shortened by 3 bases and J by 2 bases, with 7 bases between the two germline ends. From germline, CDR1 is KGHDR and CDR2 SFDVKD. In DNA form, the CDR3 reads TGTGCCACCAGTGATAAGACAACTGGAAACACCATATATTTT. The encoded protein is CATSDKTTGNTIYF.

This clonotype was counted between two and nine times. The chain couples TRBV20-1 to TRBJ2-4, with 7 bases matching TRBD2. This CDR3 contains 17 residues. J lost 1 base, V lost 3 bases, and 12 bases had no gene match. Germline V gene data show CDR1 as DFQATT and CDR2 as SNEGSKA (reference sequence). The CDR3: CSASEVRGGSAKNIQYF. The CDR3 DNA follows: TGCAGTGCTAGTGAGGTTCGCGGGGGATCTGCCAAAAACATTCAGTACTTC.

The rearrangement uses TRBV10-3 and TRBJ2-3, with 12 bases fitting TRBD2. The germline V gene has CDR1 ENHRY and CDR2 SYGVKD. Losses at the gene ends were 4 bases for V and 1 base for J; bases not matched to a gene: 3. CDR3 size: 16 residues. The CDR3: CAISGRLAGGTDTQYF. CDR3 sequence (DNA): TGTGCCATCAGTGGGAGACTAGCGGGAGGCACAGATACGCAGTATTTT.

The rearrangement links TRBV10-3 to TRBJ1-5; possibly TRBD1 for D (5 bases). V was trimmed by 6 bases and J by 3 bases, leaving 9 bases between them. This CDR3 comprises 13 residues. Looked up from germline, CDR1 is ENHRY and CDR2 is SYGVKD. The CDR3 sequence: CAISRDPNQPQHF. For the CDR3, the DNA is TGTGCCATCAGCCGGGACCCCAATCAGCCCCAGCATTTT.

Regarding this clonotype: The junction departs from germline at one end; a sequencing error may be responsible. V usage is TRBV10-3 and J usage is TRBJ1-1; D is possibly TRBD1 (5 bases). Germline V lookup: CDR1 ENHRY, CDR2 SYGVKD. The CDR3 totals 13 residues. CDR3 residues: CASSYRGNTEAFF. DNA for the CDR3: TGTGCCAGCAGTTATAGGGGGAACACTGAAGCTTTCTTT.

This clonotype has a handful of counts. This chain links TRBV2 with TRBJ2-5, with D uncertain. Germline CDR1 reads SNHLY; CDR2 reads FYNNEI. Between the trimmed V and J ends, which lost 7 bases and 1 base, there was a span of 7 bases. The CDR3 length is 12 residues. The DNA of the CDR3 is TGTGCCAGCACTTACAGCCAAGAGACCCAGTACTTC. Translating gives CASTYSQETQYF. Combining the CDR3 with reference TRBV2 and TRBJ2-5 gives the whole variable domain EPEVTQTPSHQVTQMGQEVILRCVPISNHLYFYWYRQILGQKVEFLVSFYNNEISEKSEIFDDQFSVERPDGSNFTLKIRSTKLEDSAMYFCASTYSQETQYFGPGTRLLVL.

Relative to its sample, this clonotype is medium-sized. The CDR3 is CASSFSGGPGTDTQYF. DNA for the CDR3: TGTGCCAGCAGCTTTAGCGGGGGGCCGGGCACAGATACGCAGTATTTT. The genes are TRBV7-9 and TRBJ2-3; TRBD2 matches 10 bases. The CDR3 spans 16 residues. The ends lost 3 bases at V and 1 base at J; junction bases unmatched: 4. Germline V gives CDR1 SEHNR, CDR2 FQNEAQ (reference sequence).

V gene TRBV7-6 combines with J gene TRBJ1-6; tentative D call: TRBD1 (6 bases). Germline V gives CDR1 SGHVS, CDR2 FNYEAQ. This CDR3 contains 15 residues. V was trimmed by 1 base and J by 6 bases, leaving 10 bases between them. CDR3: CASSLEGRGNSPLHF. The CDR3 region has the DNA TGTGCCAGCAGCTTAGAGGGCAGGGGTAATTCACCCCTCCACTTT.

The gene calls are TRBV12-3 or TRBV12-4 and TRBJ1-2, with D maybe TRBD1 (5 bases). Trimming removed 6 bases from V and 7 bases from J, with 18 bases in between. CDR3 length: 14 amino acids. CDR3 protein: CASSRNRGGFGYTF. The CDR3 DNA sequence: TGTGCCAGCAGCCGAAACCGGGGGGGTTTTGGCTACACCTTC.

The rearrangement links TRBV20-1 to TRBJ2-7; 7 positions match TRBD1. Germline V gene lookup returns CDR1 DFQATT and CDR2 SNEGSKA (reference sequence). V gave up 1 base and J gave up 3 bases; unmatched junction bases: 0. This CDR3 has 12 amino acids. CDR3: CSARGTGYEQYF. CDR3 coding DNA: TGCAGTGCTAGAGGGACAGGCTACGAGCAGTACTTC.

This clonotype was counted between two and nine times. The rearrangement uses TRBV15 and TRBJ2-6; D not certain. The CDR3 consists of 16 residues. The V end lost 3 bases, the J end lost 0 bases, and 9 bases lay between the germline ends. The V gene's germline CDR1 is LNHNV and CDR2 YYDKDF (reference sequence). The CDR3 DNA reads TGTGCCACCAGCAGGAGGAATCCCTCTGGGGCCAACGTCCTGACTTTC. As protein: CATSRRNPSGANVLTF.

The chain couples TRBV30 to TRBJ1-2; no clear D. Germline V gene sequence: CDR1 GTSNPN, CDR2 SVGIG (reference sequence). This CDR3 comprises 12 residues. Trimming left V 1 base short and J 7 bases short, with 10 bases between. The CDR3 protein is CAWSERVGGYTF. DNA for the CDR3: TGTGCCTGGAGTGAAAGGGTTGGTGGCTACACCTTC.

This clonotype occurred a few times. The V and J genes are TRBV20-1 and TRBJ2-2; 10 nucleotides match TRBD1. The germline V gene encodes CDR1 DFQATT and CDR2 SNEGSKA (reference sequence). The CDR3 is 14 amino acids. With 2 bases clipped from V and 4 bases from J, the junction kept 1 base outside the gene matches. The CDR3: CSARRTGGTGELFF. The CDR3 DNA sequence: TGCAGTGCTAGAAGGACAGGGGGCACCGGGGAGCTGTTTTTT.